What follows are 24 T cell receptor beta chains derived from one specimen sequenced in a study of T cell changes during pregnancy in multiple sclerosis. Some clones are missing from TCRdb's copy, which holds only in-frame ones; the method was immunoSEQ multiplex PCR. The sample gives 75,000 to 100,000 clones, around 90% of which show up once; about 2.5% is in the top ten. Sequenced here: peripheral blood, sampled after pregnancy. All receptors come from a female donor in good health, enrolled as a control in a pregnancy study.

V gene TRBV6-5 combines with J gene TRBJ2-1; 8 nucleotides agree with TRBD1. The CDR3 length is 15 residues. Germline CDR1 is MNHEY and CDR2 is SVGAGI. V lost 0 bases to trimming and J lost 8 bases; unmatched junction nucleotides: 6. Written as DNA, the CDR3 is TGTGCCAGCAGTTACTCGGGGCAGGGGGCTTATGAGCAGTTCTTC. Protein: CASSYSGQGAYEQFF.

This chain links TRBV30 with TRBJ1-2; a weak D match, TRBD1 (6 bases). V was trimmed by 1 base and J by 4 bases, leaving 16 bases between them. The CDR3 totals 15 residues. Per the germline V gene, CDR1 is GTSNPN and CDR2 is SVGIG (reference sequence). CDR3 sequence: CAWSETGLSSYGYTF. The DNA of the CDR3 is TGTGCCTGGAGTGAAACAGGGCTTTCCTCCTATGGCTACACCTTC.

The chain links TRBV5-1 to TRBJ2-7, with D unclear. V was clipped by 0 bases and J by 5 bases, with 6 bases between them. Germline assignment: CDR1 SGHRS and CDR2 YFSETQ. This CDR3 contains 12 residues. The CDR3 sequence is CASSLDSHEQYF. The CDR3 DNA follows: TGCGCCAGCAGCTTGGATAGCCACGAGCAGTACTTC.

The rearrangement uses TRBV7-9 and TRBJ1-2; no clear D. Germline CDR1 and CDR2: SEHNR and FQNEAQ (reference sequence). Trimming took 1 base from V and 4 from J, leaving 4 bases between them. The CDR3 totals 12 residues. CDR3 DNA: TGTGCCAGCAGCTTAGAGAGCTATGGCTACACCTTC. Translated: CASSLESYGYTF. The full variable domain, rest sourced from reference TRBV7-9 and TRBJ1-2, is DTGVSQNPRHKITKRGQNVTFRCDPISEHNRLYWYRQTLGQGPEFLTYFQNEAQLEKSRLLSDRFSAERPKGSFSTLEIQRTEQGDSAMYLCASSLESYGYTFGSGTRLTVV.

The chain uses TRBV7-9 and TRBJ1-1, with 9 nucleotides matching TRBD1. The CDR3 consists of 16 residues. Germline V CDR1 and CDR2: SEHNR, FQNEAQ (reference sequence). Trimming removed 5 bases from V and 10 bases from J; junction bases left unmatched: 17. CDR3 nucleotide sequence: TGTGCCAGCAGCGAGTCTAGGACAGGGGTCGAATCTGGAGCTTTCTTT. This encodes CASSESRTGVESGAFF.

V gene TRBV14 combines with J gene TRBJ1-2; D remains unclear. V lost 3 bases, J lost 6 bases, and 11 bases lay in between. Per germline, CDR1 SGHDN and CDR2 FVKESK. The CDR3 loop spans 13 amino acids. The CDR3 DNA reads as TGTGCCAGCAGCCATCCCGGTCCGGATGGCTACACCTTC. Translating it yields CASSHPGPDGYTF.

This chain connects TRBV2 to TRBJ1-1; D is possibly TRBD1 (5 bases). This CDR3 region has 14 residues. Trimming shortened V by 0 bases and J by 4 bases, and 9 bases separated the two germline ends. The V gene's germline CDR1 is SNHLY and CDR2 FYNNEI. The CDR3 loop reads CASSEAWTTTEAFF. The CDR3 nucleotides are TGTGCCAGCAGTGAAGCCTGGACAACCACTGAAGCTTTCTTT.

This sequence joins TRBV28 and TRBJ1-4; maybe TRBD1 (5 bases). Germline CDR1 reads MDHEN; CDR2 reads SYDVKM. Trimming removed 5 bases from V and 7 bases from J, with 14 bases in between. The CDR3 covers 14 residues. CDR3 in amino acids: CASSGQGWGEKLFF. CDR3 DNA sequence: TGTGCCAGCAGTGGCCAGGGTTGGGGTGAAAAACTGTTTTTT.

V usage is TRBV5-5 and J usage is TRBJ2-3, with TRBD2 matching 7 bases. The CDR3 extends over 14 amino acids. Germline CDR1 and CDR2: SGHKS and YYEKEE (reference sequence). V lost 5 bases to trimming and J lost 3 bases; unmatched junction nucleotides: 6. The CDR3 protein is CASRARLATDTQYF. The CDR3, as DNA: TGTGCCAGCAGGGCCAGACTAGCAACAGATACGCAGTATTTT.

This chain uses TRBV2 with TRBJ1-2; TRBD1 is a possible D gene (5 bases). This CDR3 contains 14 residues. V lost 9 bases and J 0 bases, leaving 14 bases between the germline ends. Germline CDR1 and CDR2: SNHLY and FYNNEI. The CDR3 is CASNPETANYGYTF. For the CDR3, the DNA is TGTGCCAGTAACCCTGAGACAGCTAACTATGGCTACACCTTC.

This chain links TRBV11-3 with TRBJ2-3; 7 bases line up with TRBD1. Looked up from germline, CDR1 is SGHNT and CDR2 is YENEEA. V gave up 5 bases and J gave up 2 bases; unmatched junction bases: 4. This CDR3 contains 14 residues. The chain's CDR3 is CASSRDSSTDTQYF. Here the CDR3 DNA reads TGTGCCAGCAGCCGGGACAGCTCCACAGATACGCAGTATTTT.

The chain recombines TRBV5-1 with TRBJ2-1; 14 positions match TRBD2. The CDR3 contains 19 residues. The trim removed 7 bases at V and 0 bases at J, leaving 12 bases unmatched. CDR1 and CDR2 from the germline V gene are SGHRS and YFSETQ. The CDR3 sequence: CASDAQGTSGSSSYNEQFF. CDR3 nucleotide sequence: TGCGCCAGCGACGCCCAGGGGACTAGCGGGAGCAGCTCCTACAATGAGCAGTTCTTC.

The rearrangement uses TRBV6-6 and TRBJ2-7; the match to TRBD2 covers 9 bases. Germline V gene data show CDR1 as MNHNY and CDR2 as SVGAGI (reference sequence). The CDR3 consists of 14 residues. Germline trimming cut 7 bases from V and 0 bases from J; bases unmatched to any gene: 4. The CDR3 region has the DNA TGTGCCAGCACTCGACTAGCGGCCTCCTACGAGCAGTACTTC. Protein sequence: CASTRLAASYEQYF.

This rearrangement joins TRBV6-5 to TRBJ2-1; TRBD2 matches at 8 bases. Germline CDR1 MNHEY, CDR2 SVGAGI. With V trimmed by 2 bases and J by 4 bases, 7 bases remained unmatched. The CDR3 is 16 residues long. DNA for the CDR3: TGTGCCAGCAGTTACGACGGGGGGGGAGGTTACAATGAGCAGTTCTTC. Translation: CASSYDGGGGYNEQFF.

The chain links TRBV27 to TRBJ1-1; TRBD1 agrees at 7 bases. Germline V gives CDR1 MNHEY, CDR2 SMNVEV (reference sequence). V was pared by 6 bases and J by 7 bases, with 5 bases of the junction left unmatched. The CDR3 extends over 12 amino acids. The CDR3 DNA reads TGTGCCAGCAGCCGACAGGGTCGTGAAGCTTTCTTT. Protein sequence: CASSRQGREAFF.

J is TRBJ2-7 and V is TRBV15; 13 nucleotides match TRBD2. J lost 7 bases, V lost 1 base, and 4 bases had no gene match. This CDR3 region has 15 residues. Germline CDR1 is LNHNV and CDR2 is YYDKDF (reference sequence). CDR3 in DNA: TGTGCCACCAGCAGAGCCGGGACTAGCGGGATTGAGCAGTACTTC. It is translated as CATSRAGTSGIEQYF.

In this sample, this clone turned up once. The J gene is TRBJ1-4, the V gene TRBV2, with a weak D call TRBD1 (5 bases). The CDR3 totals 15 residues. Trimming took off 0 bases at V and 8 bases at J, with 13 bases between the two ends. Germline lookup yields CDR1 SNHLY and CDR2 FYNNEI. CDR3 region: CASSEAQGSGEKLFF. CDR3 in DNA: TGTGCCAGCAGTGAAGCGCAGGGATCCGGAGAAAAACTGTTTTTT.

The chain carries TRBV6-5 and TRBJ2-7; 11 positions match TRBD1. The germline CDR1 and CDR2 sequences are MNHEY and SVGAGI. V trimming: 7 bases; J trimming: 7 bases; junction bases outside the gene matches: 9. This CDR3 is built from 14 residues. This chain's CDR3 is CASIQDRGLGEQYF. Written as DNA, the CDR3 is TGTGCCAGCATCCAGGACAGGGGGCTTGGAGAGCAGTACTTC.

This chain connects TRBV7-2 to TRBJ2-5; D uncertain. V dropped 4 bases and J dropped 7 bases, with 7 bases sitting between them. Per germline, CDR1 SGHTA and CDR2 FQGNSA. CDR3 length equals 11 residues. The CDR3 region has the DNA TGTGCCAGCAGCTCTGGGCTGACCCAGTACTTC. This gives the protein CASSSGLTQYF.

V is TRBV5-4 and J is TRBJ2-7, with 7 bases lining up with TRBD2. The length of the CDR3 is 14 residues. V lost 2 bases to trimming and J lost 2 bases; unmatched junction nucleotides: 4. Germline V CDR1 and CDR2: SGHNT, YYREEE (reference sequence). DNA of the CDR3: TGTGCCAGCAGCTTAACGGGGGGAACCTACGAGCAGTACTTC. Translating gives CASSLTGGTYEQYF.

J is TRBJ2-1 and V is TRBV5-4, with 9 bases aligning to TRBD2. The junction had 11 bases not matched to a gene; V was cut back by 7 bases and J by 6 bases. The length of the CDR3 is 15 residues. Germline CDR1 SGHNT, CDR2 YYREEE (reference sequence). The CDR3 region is CASARSSGVVNEQFF. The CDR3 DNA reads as TGTGCCAGCGCACGGTCTAGCGGGGTTGTCAATGAGCAGTTCTTC.

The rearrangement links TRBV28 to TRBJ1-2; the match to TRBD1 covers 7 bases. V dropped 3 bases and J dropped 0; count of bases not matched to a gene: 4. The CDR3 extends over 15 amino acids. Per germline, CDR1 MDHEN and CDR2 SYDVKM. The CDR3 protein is CASSFGGQTNYGYTF. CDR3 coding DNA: TGTGCCAGCAGTTTCGGGGGACAGACTAACTATGGCTACACCTTC.

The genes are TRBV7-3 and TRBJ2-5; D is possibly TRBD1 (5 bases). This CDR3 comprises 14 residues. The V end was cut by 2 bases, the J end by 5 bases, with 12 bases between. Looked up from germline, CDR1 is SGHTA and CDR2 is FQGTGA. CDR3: CASSLAGNMETQYF. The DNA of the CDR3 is TGTGCCAGCAGCTTAGCAGGGAACATGGAGACCCAGTACTTC.

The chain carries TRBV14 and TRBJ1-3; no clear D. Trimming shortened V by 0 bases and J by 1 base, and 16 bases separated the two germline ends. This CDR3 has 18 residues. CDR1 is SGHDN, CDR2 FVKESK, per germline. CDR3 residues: CASSQDPWSRPSGNTIYF. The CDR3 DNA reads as TGTGCCAGCAGCCAAGATCCCTGGAGCAGACCTTCTGGAAACACCATATATTTT.